The 8 T cell receptor beta chains in this list originate from one sample, sequenced in a study of sequential checkpoint blockade in melanoma. Treatment denoted: randomized to nivolumab then ipilimumab (arm A) or the reverse (arm B). Repertoires were generated with immunoSEQ multiplex PCR, while TCRdb's copy carries only in-frame clones and drops some. The table lists some 10,000 clones, about 26% of them singletons. This sample comprised tumor tissue (inferred from file names), obtained from a patient given nivolumab and ipilimumab in sequence. All receptors come from a human donor with melanoma.

The gene calls are TRBV4-1 and TRBJ1-5; D is possibly TRBD1 (5 bases). Trimming removed 4 bases at V and 9 bases at J, with 25 bases between. Germline CDR1 is MGHRA and CDR2 is YSYEKL. The CDR3 spans 17 residues. DNA of the CDR3: TGCGCCAGCAGCCCGACGGTCGTCCGGACACGGGGATCGCCCCAGCATTTT. It encodes CASSPTVVRTRGSPQHF.

The J gene is TRBJ1-2, the V gene TRBV19; 12 nucleotides match TRBD1. The junction had 7 bases not matched to a gene; V was cut back by 5 bases and J by 6 bases. This CDR3 spans 15 amino acids. Germline CDR1 reads LNHDA; CDR2 reads SQIVND (reference sequence). The CDR3 DNA is TGTGCCAGTAGTCCGCGCGGGACAGGGGGCCATGGCTACACCTTC. This gives the protein CASSPRGTGGHGYTF.

This clone was seen at least ten times. The V call is TRBV9, the J call TRBJ2-7; 13 nucleotides line up with TRBD2. Losses at the gene ends were 4 bases for V and 0 bases for J; bases not matched to a gene: 10. There are 18 residues in the CDR3. The germline gives CDR1 SGDLS, CDR2 YYNGEE. The CDR3 loop is CASSRRTSGGLTSYEQYF. CDR3 DNA sequence: TGTGCCAGCAGCCGTCGGACTAGCGGGGGACTCACCTCCTACGAGCAGTACTTC.

This clone turned up a few times. The chain is built from TRBV11-3 and TRBJ1-2, with TRBD1 matching 7 bases. In germline, CDR1 is SGHNT, CDR2 YENEEA. The CDR3 consists of 14 residues. V lost 1 base to trimming and J lost 8 bases; unmatched junction nucleotides: 7. DNA for the CDR3: TGTGCCAGCAGCTTAGGGGACAGAATGTACGGCTACACCTTC. Its translation is CASSLGDRMYGYTF.

Only a few counts were recorded for this clone. The chain has TRBV6-8 and TRBJ1-6; D is ambiguous. CDR1 and CDR2 from the germline V gene are MNHGY and SAAAGT. CDR3 size: 12 residues. V lost 2 bases, J lost 9 bases, and 5 bases lay in between. The CDR3 here is CASSYRLSPLHF. In DNA form, the CDR3 reads TGTGCCAGCAGTTACAGGCTTTCACCCCTCCACTTT.

This sequence joins TRBV5-1 and TRBJ1-6, with D maybe TRBD1 (5 bases). Germline V gene sequence: CDR1 SGHRS, CDR2 YFSETQ. The CDR3 loop spans 15 amino acids. Trimming took 4 bases from V and 14 from J, leaving 22 bases between them. For the CDR3, the DNA is TGCGCCAGCAGCAGAGGAGGGGAGGGAGAAAGCGCCCTCCACTTT. It translates to CASSRGGEGESALHF.

This chain links TRBV6-8 with TRBJ1-1; possible D gene TRBD1, 5 bases. Trimming pared 9 bases from V and 5 bases from J, leaving 16 bases between. Germline CDR1 MNHGY, CDR2 SAAAGT. The CDR3 sequence is 13 residues long. CDR3 DNA sequence: TGTGCCAGTTCATCAGGGACTCGGACTGAAGCTTTCTTT. This sequence encodes CASSSGTRTEAFF.

The V gene is TRBV18, the J gene TRBJ1-5, with D possibly matching TRBD1 (6 bases). Germline values: CDR1 KGHSH, CDR2 LQKENI. V dropped 5 bases and J dropped 0 bases, with 11 bases sitting between them. This CDR3 is 15 amino acids long. The chain's CDR3 is CASSNGQNSNQPQHF. CDR3 sequence (DNA): TGTGCCAGCTCAAACGGACAGAATAGCAATCAGCCCCAGCATTTT.